One sample yielded the 6 T cell receptor beta chains listed below, sequenced in a study of graft-versus-host responses after intestinal transplantation. Antigen specificity for these receptors is unknown. Generated by immunoSEQ multiplex PCR, the TCRdb table keeps only in-frame clones and is missing some. The table lists 30,000 to 40,000 clones, approximately 93% of them singletons. Specimen: unstimulated CD4+ T cells sorted from spleen or lymph node cells, collected before transplant. The receptors come from a human donor who was the organ donor for an intestinal transplant.

The chain links TRBV5-4 to TRBJ1-2, with D perhaps TRBD1 (5 bases). The length of the CDR3 is 13 residues. Germline values: CDR1 SGHNT, CDR2 YYREEE (reference sequence). The V end was cut by 0 bases, the J end by 8 bases, with 11 bases between. This CDR3 reads CASSLGGAPGYTF. The CDR3 DNA reads as TGTGCCAGCAGCTTGGGAGGGGCGCCCGGCTACACCTTC.

V and J are TRBV10-1 and TRBJ2-1, with 9 bases lining up with TRBD2. With V trimmed by 0 bases and J by 7 bases, 7 bases remained unmatched. This CDR3 is 16 amino acids long. Germline assignment: CDR1 WNHNN and CDR2 SYGVQD (reference sequence). The CDR3 coding sequence is TGCGCCAGCAGTGAGTCCCGGGCGGGGGGGCCGAATGAGCAGTTCTTC. Protein sequence: CASSESRAGGPNEQFF.

V and J are TRBV6-5 and TRBJ1-2; D unresolved. CDR1 and CDR2 (germline): MNHEY, SVGAGI. The CDR3 is 11 residues long. CDR3 sequence (DNA): TGTACGGCCGGAGTCCACTATGGCTACACCTTC. Residues: CTAGVHYGYTF.

The rearrangement links TRBV30 to TRBJ2-1, with D uncertain. The germline V gene has CDR1 GTSNPN and CDR2 SVGIG (reference sequence). The CDR3 totals 14 residues. V dropped 0 bases and J dropped 2 bases, with 8 bases sitting between them. CDR3 sequence (DNA): TGTGCCTGGAGTGTACGAGACACCTACAATGAGCAGTTCTTC. It specifies CAWSVRDTYNEQFF.

The rearrangement joins TRBV4-3 to TRBJ2-5; 8 nucleotides line up with TRBD1. The ends lost 0 bases at V and 7 bases at J; junction bases unmatched: 7. CDR1 is LGHNA, CDR2 YSLEER, per germline. The CDR3 consists of 15 residues. CDR3 residues: CASSQDPGGTGTQYF. In DNA form, the CDR3 reads TGCGCCAGCAGCCAAGATCCAGGCGGGACAGGGACCCAGTACTTC.

The V call is TRBV7-8, the J call TRBJ2-7; tentatively, D is TRBD1 or TRBD2 (5 bases each). Deletions cut 5 bases from V and 2 bases from J, with 13 bases between. Germline V CDR1 and CDR2: SGHVS, FQNEAQ. The CDR3 extends over 14 amino acids. The CDR3 loop is CASSPWDGTYEQYF. The DNA for the CDR3 is TGTGCCAGCAGCCCATGGGACGGAACCTACGAGCAGTACTTC.